This record covers a single T cell receptor beta chain. Its antigen is currently unknown. These data originate in a study of OX40 agonist ivuxolimab in advanced cancers. Sampling times: baseline, cycle 4 day 1, cycle 7 day 1. The data were produced by immunoSEQ multiplex PCR, yet TCRdb's version contains in-frame clones alone and is incomplete. The sample records roughly 100,000 clones, 90% being singletons. Study outcomes and limitations: There was clonal expansion of CD4+ and CD8+ blood T cells by week 6 at 0.1 to 3.0 mg/kg. There were, on average, more expanded clones in CD8+ T cells than in CD4+. Partly responding patients at 0.1-3.0 mg/kg showed some of the smallest clonal expansion.

Source: CD4+ or CD8+ T cells sorted from blood, taken in a trial of the OX40 agonist ivuxolimab. The receptor was derived from an adult with an advanced solid tumor such as melanoma, head and neck, liver or kidney cancer.

The CDR3 sequence is CASSIIIEQPQHF. The CDR3 region has the DNA TGTGCCAGTAGTATAATTATAGAACAGCCCCAGCATTTT. The V call is TRBV19, the J call TRBJ1-5; D is undetermined. V dropped 2 bases and J dropped 7 bases, with 9 bases sitting between them. This CDR3 comprises 13 residues. Germline CDR1 and CDR2: LNHDA and SQIVND (reference sequence).